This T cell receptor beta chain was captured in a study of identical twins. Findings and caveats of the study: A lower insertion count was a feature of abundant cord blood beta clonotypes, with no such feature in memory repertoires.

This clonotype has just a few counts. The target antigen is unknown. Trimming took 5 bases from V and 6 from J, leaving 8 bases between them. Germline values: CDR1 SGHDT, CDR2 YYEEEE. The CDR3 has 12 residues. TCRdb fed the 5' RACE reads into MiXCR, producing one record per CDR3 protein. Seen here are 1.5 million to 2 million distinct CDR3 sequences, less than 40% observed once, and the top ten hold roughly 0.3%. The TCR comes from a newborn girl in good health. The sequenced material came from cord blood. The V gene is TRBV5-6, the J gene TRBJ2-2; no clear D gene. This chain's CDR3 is CASSLIAGELFF. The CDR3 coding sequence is TGTGCCAGCAGTTTGATAGCCGGGGAGCTGTTTTTT. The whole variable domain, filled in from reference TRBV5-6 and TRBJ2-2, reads DAGVTQSPTHLIKTRGQQVTLRCSPKSGHDTVSWYQQALGQGPQFIFQYYEEEERQRGNFPDRFSGHQFPNYSSELNVNALLLGDSALYLCASSLIAGELFFGEGSRLTVL.